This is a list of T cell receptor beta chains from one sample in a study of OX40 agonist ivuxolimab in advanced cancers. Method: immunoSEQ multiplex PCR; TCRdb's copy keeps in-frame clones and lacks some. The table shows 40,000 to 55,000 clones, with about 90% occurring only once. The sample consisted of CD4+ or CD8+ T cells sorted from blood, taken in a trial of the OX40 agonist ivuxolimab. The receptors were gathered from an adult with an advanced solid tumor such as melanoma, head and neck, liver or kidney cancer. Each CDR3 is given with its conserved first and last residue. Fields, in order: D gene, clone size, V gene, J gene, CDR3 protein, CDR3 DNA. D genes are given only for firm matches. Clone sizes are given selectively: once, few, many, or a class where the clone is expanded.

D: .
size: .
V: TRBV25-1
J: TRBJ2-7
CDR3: CASSDSGVYEQYF
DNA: TGTGCCAGCAGTGATTCGGGGGTCTACGAGCAGTACTTC

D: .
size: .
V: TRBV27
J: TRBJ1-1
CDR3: CASTVLGFTEAFF
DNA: TGTGCCAGCACCGTACTCGGATTCACTGAAGCTTTCTTT

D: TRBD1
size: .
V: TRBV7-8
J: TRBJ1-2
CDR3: CASSLEGQSEGYTF
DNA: TGTGCCAGCAGCTTAGAGGGACAGAGCGAAGGCTACACCTTC

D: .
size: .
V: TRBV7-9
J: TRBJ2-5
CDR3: CASSLASGQETQYF
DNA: TGTGCCAGCAGCTTAGCTAGCGGCCAAGAGACCCAGTACTTC

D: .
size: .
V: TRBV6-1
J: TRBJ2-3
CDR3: CASSGETDTQYF
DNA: TGTGCCAGCAGTGGGGAGACAGATACGCAGTATTTT

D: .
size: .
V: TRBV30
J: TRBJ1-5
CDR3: CAWSVTGLGNQPQHF
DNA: TGTGCCTGGAGTGTAACAGGGCTTGGGAATCAGCCCCAGCATTTT

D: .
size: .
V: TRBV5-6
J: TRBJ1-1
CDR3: CASSLAGSTEAFF
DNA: TGTGCCAGCAGCTTGGCCGGTTCAACTGAAGCTTTCTTT

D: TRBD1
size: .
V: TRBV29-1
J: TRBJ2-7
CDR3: CSVGTGGYEQYF
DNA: TGCAGCGTGGGGACAGGGGGCTACGAGCAGTACTTC

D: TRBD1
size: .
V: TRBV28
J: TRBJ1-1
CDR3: CASSLKQQGKDEAFF
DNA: TGTGCCAGCAGTTTAAAGCAACAGGGGAAGGATGAAGCTTTCTTT

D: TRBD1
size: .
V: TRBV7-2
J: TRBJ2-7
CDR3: CASNQQGSPSYEQYF
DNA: TGTGCCAGCAACCAACAGGGGTCTCCCTCCTACGAGCAGTACTTC

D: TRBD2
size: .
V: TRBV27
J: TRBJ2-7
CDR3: CASSWTAGGPYEQYF
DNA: TGTGCCAGCAGTTGGACAGCGGGAGGGCCCTACGAGCAGTACTTC

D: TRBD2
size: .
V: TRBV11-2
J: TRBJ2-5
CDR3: CASSLEGTSGSLGTQYF
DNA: TGTGCCAGCAGCTTAGAGGGGACTAGCGGGAGTTTAGGGACCCAGTACTTC

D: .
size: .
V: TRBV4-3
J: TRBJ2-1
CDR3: CASSQDYDEQFF
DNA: TGCGCCAGCAGCCAAGATTACGATGAGCAGTTCTTC

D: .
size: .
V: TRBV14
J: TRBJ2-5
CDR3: CASSQWGGQLETQYF
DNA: TGTGCCAGCAGCCAATGGGGCGGACAGTTGGAGACCCAGTACTTC

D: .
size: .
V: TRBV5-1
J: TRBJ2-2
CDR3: CASSLDRAYTGELFF
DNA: TGCGCCAGCAGCTTGGACAGGGCATACACCGGGGAGCTGTTTTTT

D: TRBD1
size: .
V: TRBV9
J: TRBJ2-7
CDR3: CASSGTGGNDEQYF
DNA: TGTGCCAGCAGCGGGACAGGGGGCAACGACGAGCAGTACTTC

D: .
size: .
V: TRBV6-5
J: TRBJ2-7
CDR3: CASSLIRYEQYF
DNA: TGTGCCAGCAGCCTGATCAGGTACGAGCAGTACTTC

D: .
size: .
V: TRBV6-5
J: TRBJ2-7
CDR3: CASSYEGRFYEQYF
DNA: TGTGCCAGCAGTTACGAGGGCAGATTCTACGAGCAGTACTTC

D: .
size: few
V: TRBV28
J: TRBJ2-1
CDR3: CASSLSNEQFF
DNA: TGTGCCAGCAGTTTAAGCAATGAGCAGTTCTTC

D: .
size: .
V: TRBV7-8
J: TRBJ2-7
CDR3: CASSLGSRGEQYF
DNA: TGTGCCAGCAGCTTAGGTTCGCGGGGCGAGCAGTACTTC

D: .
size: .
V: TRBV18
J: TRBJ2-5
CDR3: CASSPYVRGRGSETQYF
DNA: TGTGCCAGCTCCCCCTACGTTCGAGGGAGAGGCTCAGAGACCCAGTACTTC

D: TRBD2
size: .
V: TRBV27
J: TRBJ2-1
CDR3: CASSLSASGSLGEQFF
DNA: TGTGCCAGCAGTTTATCAGCTAGCGGGAGCCTGGGTGAGCAGTTCTTC

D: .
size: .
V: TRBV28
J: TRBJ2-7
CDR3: CASSAPLLGSLNEQYF
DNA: TGTGCCAGCAGTGCACCTCTACTCGGGAGTTTGAACGAGCAGTACTTC

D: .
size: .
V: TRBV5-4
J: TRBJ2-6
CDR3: CASSRDSGANVLTF
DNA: TGTGCCAGCAGCCGAGATTCTGGGGCCAACGTCCTGACTTTC

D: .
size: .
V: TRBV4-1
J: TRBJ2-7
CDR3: CASSQNPAGNSYEQYF
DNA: TGCGCCAGCAGCCAGAACCCGGCAGGGAACTCCTACGAGCAGTACTTC

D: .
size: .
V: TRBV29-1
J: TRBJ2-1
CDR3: CSISGLSFGNEQFF
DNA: TGCAGTATCTCGGGACTCTCTTTTGGGAATGAGCAGTTCTTC

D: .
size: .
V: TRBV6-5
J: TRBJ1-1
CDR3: CASSPNTEAFF
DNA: TGTGCCAGCAGCCCGAACACTGAAGCTTTCTTT

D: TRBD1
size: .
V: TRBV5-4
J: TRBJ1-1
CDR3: CASSYQGDWTEAFF
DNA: TGTGCCAGCAGCTATCAGGGGGATTGGACTGAAGCTTTCTTT

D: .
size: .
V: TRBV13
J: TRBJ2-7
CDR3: CASSSPDAGPGEQYF
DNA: TGTGCCAGCAGCTCACCGGATGCGGGGCCGGGAGAGCAGTACTTC

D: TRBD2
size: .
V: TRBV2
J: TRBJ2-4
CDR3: CASSAGSGGTLNIQYF
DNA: TGTGCCAGCAGTGCGGGAAGCGGGGGGACACTAAACATTCAGTACTTC

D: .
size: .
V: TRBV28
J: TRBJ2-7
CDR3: CASSFSYEQYF
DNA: TGTGCCAGTTCATTCAGTTACGAGCAGTACTTC

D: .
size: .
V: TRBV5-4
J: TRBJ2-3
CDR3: CASSWEGHRTDTQYF
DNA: TGTGCCAGCAGCTGGGAAGGACATAGGACAGATACGCAGTATTTT

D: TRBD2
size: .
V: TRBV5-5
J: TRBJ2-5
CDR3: CASSPGLAGMYQETQYF
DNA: TGTGCCAGCAGCCCGGGACTAGCGGGGATGTACCAAGAGACCCAGTACTTC

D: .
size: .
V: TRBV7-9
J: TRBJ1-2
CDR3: CASSDATRDTF
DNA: TGTGCCAGCAGCGATGCAACAAGGGACACCTTC

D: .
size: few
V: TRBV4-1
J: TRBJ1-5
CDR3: CASSQDKLGNQPQHF
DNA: TGCGCCAGCAGCCAAGATAAATTGGGGAATCAGCCCCAGCATTTT

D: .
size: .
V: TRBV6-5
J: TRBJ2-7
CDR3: CASSHGPGPYEQYF
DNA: TGTGCCAGCAGCCACGGCCCCGGGCCCTACGAGCAGTACTTC

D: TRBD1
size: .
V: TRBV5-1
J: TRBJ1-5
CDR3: CASSLEGASNQPQHF
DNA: TGCGCCAGCAGCTTGGAGGGGGCTAGCAATCAGCCCCAGCATTTT

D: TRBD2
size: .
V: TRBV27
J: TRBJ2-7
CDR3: CASSIAGGTYEQYF
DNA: TGTGCCAGCAGTATAGCGGGAGGGACCTACGAGCAGTACTTC

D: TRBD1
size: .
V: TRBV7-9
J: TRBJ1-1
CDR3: CASSDAGGRNTEAFF
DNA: TGTGCCAGCAGCGACGCAGGGGGGCGGAACACTGAAGCTTTCTTT